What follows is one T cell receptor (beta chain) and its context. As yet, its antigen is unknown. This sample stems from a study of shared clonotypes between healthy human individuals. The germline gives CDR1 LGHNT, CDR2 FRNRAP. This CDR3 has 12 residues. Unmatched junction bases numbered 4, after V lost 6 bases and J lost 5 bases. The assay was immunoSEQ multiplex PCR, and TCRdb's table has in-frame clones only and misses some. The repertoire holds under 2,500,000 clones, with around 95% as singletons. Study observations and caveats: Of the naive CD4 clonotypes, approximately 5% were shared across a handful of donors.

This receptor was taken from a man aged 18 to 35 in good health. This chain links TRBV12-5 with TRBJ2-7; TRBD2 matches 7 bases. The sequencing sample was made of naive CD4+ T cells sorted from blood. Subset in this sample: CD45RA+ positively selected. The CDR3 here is CASGPSGDEQYF. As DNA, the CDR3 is TGTGCTAGTGGGCCTAGCGGCGACGAGCAGTACTTC.